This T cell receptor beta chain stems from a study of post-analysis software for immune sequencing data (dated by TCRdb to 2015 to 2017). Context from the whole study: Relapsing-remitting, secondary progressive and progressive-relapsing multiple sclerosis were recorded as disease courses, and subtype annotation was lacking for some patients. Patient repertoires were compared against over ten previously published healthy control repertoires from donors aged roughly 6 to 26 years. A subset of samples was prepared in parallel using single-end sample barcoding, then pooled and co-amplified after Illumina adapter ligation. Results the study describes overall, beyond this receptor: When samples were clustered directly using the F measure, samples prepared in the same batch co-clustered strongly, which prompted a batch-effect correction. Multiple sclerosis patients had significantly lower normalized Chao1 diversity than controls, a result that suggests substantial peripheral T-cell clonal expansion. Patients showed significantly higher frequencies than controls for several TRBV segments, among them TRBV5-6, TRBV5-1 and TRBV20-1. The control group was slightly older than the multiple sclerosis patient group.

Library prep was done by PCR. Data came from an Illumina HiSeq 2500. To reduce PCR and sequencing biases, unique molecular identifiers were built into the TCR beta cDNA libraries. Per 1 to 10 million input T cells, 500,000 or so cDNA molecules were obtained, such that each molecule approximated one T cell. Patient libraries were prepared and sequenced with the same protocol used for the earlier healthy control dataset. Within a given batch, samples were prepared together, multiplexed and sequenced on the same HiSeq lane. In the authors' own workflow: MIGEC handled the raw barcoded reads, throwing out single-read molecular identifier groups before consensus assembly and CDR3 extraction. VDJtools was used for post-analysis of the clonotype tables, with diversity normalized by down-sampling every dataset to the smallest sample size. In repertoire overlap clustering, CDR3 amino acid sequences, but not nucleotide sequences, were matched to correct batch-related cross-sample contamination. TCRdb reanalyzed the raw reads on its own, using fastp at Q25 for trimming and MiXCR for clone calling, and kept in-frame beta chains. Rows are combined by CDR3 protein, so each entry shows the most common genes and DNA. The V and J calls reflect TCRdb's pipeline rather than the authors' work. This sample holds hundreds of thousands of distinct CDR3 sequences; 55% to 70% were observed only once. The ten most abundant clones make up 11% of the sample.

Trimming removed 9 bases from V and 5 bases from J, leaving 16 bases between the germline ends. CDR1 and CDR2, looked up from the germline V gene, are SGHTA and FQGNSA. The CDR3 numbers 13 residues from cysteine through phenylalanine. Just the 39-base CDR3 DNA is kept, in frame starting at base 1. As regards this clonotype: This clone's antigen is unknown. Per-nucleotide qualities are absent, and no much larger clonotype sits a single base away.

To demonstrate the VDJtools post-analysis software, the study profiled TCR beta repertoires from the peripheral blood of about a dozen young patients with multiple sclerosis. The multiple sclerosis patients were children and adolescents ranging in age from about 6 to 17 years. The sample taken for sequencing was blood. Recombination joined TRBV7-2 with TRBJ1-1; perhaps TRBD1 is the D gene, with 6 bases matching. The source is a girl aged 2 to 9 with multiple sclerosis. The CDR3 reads CASKNRVRTEAFF. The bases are TGTGCCAGTAAAAACAGGGTGAGGACTGAAGCTTTCTTT. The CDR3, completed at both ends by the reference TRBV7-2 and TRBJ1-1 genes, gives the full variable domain GAGVSQSPSNKVTEKGKDVELRCDPISGHTALYWYRQSLGQGLEFLIYFQGNSAPDKSGLPSDRFSAERTGGSVSTLTIQRTQQEDSAVYLCASKNRVRTEAFFGQGTRLTVV.